The following is a T cell receptor beta chain sequence with its context. This clonotype has just one count. This clone's antigen is unknown. The input lacks base qualities; no much larger clone sits a single base away. A lone read gives weak evidence. The source of the sample is a study of T cells after yellow fever vaccination (dated by TCRdb to about 2019). For the wider study: Libraries from fractions with low cell numbers were prepared with the SMART-Seq v4 Ultra Low Input RNA kit. To follow T-cell clones before and after both primary and booster YFV17D yellow fever vaccination, bulk TCR alpha and beta repertoires underwent longitudinal sequencing. Two healthy male donors made up the cohort, one aged 18 to 29 years and the other aged 30 to 40 years. Blood was collected at multiple timepoints before and after primary and secondary immunization, and bulk PBMC replicates and cell subsets were isolated. Summary of the overall study and its limitations: Computational filtering was required because FACS-sorted repertoires could contain abundant contaminating clonotypes from the bulk population. After the booster, most clones that had expanded after primary vaccination were detected again (almost 97% of CD4 and around nine tenths of CD8), suggesting broad maintenance of memory. Because only a couple of donors were included in the study, the extent to which the findings can be generalized is limited. The secondary T-cell response was weaker than the primary response but faster, peaking on day 5 instead of day 15. A small share of clonotypes was detected in both CD4 and CD8 compartments, with the overlap likely arising from convergent recombination.

The meaning of the sample's treatment or condition label: live attenuated yellow fever vaccine strain. At each blood-draw timepoint, two biological replicates of bulk PBMCs were collected. A standard Ficoll-Paque protocol was used to isolate PBMCs from peripheral blood. RNA was extracted with TriZol from bulk PBMCs, CD4 and CD8 fractions, and dextramer-positive and dextramer-negative fractions. TCR cDNA was made using 5'RACE template switching, a step that added a universal primer site and unique molecular identifiers. Priming of cDNA synthesis was performed from both the TCR alpha and TCR beta constant segments. Libraries were amplified in two PCR steps, with sample barcodes and sequencing adapters added in the second step. Sequencing of the libraries was done on either Illumina HiSeq 2500 (2x100 bp) or NovaSeq (2x150 bp). The authors' pipeline ran thus. Demultiplexing of reads and collapsing into UMI consensus sequences were performed with MIGEC, and V(D)J alignment was carried out with MiXCR. Clonotypes responding to the vaccine were identified with edgeR on replicate PBMC samples, with the criteria of FDR below 0.01 and a log2 fold change above 5 up to day 15. Each bulk clonotype received a CD4 or CD8 identity based on whether the sequenced CD4 or CD8 repertoire contained that clonotype at higher abundance. The public reads were run again by TCRdb, first through fastp at Q25 and then through MiXCR, and only productive beta chains were kept. Merged by CDR3 protein, the rows form single entries marked with the most common genes and DNA. V and J calls and clone size were set by TCRdb, not the authors. The sample has hundreds of thousands of distinct CDR3 sequences on record, 13% of them singletons. The top ten constitute 11% to 15% of the sample.

From a lookup of the germline V gene, CDR1 and CDR2 are LGHNT and FRNRAP. From cysteine to phenylalanine, the CDR3 is 15 amino acids long. Here the CDR3 DNA is all that survives: 45 bases in frame from base 1. Trimming costs V 6 bases and J 0 bases, and their ends lie 14 bases apart. The chain employs TRBV12-5 and TRBJ1-1, with TRBD1 as a weak D call on 6 bases. This material consisted of PBMCs, taken on the day of the yellow fever booster vaccination. The origin of this receptor is a man aged 30 to 45 who received the YFV17D yellow fever vaccine. The DNA sequence is TGTGCTAGTGGCCCGCCTACAGGGATGAACACTGAAGCTTTCTTT. Its protein is CASGPPTGMNTEAFF.